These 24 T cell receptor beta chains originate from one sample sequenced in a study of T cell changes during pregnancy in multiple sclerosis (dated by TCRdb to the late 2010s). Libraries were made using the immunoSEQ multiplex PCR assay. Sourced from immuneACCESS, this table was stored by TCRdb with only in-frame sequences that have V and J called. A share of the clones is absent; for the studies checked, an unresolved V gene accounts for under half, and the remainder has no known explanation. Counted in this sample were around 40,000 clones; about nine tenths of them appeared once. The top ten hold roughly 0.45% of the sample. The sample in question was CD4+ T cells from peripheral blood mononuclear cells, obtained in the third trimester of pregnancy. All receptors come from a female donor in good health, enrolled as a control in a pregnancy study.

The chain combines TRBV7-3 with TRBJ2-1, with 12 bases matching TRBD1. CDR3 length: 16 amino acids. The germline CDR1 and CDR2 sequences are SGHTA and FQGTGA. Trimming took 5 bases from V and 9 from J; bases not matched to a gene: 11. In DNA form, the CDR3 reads TGTGCCAGCAGCCCCCCGGGACAGGGGGCCGTCAGTGAGCAGTTCTTC. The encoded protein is CASSPPGQGAVSEQFF.

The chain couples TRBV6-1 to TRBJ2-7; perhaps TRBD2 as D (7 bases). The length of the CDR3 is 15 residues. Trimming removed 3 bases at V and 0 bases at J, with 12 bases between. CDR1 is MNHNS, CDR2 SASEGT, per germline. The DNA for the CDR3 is TGTGCCAGCAGTGATAGGGGGGGTTACTCCTACGAGCAGTACTTC. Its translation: CASSDRGGYSYEQYF.

The CDR3 nucleotides read TGTGCCAGCAGCCGCGTGACAGGGTACGAGCAGTACTTC. Amino acids: CASSRVTGYEQYF. The chain is built from TRBV5-5 and TRBJ2-7; 7 bases line up with TRBD1. Germline CDR1 reads SGHKS; CDR2 reads YYEKEE (reference sequence). V dropped 4 bases and J dropped 4; count of bases not matched to a gene: 5. This CDR3 contains 13 residues. Full variable domain (remainder filled in from reference TRBV5-5 and TRBJ2-7): DAGVTQSPTHLIKTRGQQVTLRCSPISGHKSVSWYQQVLGQGPQFIFQYYEKEERGRGNFPDRFSARQFPNYSSELNVNALLLGDSALYLCASSRVTGYEQYFGPGTRLTVT.

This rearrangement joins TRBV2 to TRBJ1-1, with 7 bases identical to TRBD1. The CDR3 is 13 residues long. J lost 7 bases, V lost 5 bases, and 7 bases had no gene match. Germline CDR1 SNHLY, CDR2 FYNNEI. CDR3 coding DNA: TGTGCCAGCAGTCTAGAGGGGGCCGGTGAAGCTTTCTTT. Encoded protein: CASSLEGAGEAFF.

The CDR3 is CASSLAGTSGSTDTQYF. For the CDR3, the DNA is TGCGCCAGCAGCTTGGCCGGGACTAGCGGCAGCACAGATACGCAGTATTTT. This chain connects TRBV5-1 to TRBJ2-3; TRBD2 agrees at 11 bases. The V and J ends lost 0 bases and 0 bases, in that order; junction bases with no gene match: 3. This CDR3 has 17 residues. Germline-derived CDR1 and CDR2 are SGHRS and YFSETQ.

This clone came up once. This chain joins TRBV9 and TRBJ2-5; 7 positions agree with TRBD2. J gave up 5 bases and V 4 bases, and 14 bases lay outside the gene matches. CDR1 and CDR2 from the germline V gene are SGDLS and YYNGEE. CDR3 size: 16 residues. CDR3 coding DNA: TGTGCCAGCAGCCCCCGACGGGGAGGGGTGGGCGAGACCCAGTACTTC. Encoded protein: CASSPRRGGVGETQYF.

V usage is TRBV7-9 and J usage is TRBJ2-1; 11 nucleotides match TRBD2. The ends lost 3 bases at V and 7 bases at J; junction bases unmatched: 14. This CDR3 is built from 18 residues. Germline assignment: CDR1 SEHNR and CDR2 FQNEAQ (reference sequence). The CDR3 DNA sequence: TGTGCCAGCAGCTTCCCATTCCGACTAGCGGGGACTAGGAATGAGCAGTTCTTC. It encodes CASSFPFRLAGTRNEQFF.

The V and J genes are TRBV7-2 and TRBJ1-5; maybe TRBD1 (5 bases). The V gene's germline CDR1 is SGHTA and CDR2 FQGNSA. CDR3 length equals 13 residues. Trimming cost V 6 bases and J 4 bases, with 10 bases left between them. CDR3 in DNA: TGTGCCAGCAGTCCTGACAGAAATCAGCCCCAGCATTTT. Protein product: CASSPDRNQPQHF.

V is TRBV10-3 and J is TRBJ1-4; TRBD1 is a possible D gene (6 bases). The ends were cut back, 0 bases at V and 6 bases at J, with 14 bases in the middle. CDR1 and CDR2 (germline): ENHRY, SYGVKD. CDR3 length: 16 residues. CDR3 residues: CAISESTGGAHEKLFF. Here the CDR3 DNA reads TGTGCCATCAGTGAGTCGACGGGGGGGGCGCATGAAAAACTGTTTTTT.

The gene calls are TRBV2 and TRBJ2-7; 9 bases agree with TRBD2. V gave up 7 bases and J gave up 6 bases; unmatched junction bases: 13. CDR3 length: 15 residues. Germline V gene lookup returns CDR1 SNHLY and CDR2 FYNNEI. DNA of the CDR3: TGTGCCAGCAACGAGGGGCGGGGGGGTAAGGCCGAGCAGTACTTC. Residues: CASNEGRGGKAEQYF.

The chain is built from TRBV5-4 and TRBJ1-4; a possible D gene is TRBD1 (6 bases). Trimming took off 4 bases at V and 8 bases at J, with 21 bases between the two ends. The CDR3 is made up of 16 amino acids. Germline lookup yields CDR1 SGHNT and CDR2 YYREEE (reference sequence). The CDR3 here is CASSPTPGQGREKLFF. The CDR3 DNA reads TGTGCCAGCAGCCCAACCCCCGGCCAGGGGCGCGAAAAACTGTTTTTT.

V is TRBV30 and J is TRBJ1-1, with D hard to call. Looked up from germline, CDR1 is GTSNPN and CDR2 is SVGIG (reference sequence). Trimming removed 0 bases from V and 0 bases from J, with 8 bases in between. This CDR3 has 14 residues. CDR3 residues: CAWSVPSMNTEAFF. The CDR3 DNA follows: TGTGCCTGGAGTGTACCGAGCATGAACACTGAAGCTTTCTTT.

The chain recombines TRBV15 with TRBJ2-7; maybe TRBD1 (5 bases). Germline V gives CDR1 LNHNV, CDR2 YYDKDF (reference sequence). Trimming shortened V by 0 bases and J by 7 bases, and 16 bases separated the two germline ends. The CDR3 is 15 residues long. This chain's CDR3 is CATSRDGAGSAEQYF. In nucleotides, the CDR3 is TGTGCCACCAGCAGAGATGGGGCAGGGTCGGCTGAGCAGTACTTC.

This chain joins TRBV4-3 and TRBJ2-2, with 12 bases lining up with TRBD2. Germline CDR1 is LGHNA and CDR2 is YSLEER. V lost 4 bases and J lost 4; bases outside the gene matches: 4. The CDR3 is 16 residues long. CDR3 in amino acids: CASSRLGLAGTGELFF. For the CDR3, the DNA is TGCGCCAGCAGCCGGCTGGGACTAGCGGGCACCGGGGAGCTGTTTTTT.

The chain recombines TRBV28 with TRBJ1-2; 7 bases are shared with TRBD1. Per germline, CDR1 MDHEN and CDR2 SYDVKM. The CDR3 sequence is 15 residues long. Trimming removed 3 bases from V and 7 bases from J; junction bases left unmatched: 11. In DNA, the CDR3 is TGTGCCAGCAGTTTTCGAGACAGGGCGATTCTTGGCTACACCTTC. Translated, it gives CASSFRDRAILGYTF.

The CDR3 loop is CASRTGTANTGELFF. As DNA, the CDR3 is TGTGCCAGCAGGACCGGGACAGCGAACACCGGGGAGCTGTTTTTT. The V gene is TRBV2, the J gene TRBJ2-2, with TRBD1 matching 7 bases. V shed 6 bases and J 0 bases; nucleotides not matched to a gene: 4. CDR3 size: 15 residues. Germline V lookup: CDR1 SNHLY, CDR2 FYNNEI.

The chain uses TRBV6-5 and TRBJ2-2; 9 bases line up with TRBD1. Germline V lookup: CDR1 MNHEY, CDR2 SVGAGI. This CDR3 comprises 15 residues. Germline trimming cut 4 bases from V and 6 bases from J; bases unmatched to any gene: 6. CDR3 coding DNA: TGTGCCAGCAGTTCACGACAGGGGGGGGCCGGGGAGCTGTTTTTT. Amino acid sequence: CASSSRQGGAGELFF.

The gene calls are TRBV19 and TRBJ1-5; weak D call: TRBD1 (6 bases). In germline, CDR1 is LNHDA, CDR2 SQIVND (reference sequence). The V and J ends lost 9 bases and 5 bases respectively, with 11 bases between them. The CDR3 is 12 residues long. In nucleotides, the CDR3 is TGTGCCAGCCGGGACACATATCAGCCCCAGCATTTT. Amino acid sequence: CASRDTYQPQHF.

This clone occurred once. The CDR3 loop is CASSRTGEGTDTQYF. The CDR3 DNA follows: TGCGCCAGCAGCCGGACAGGGGAAGGGACAGATACGCAGTATTTT. V and J are TRBV5-1 and TRBJ2-3; TRBD1 matches 9 bases. The CDR3 loop spans 15 amino acids. Germline CDR1 is SGHRS and CDR2 is YFSETQ. V was pared by 4 bases and J by 3 bases, with 6 bases of the junction left unmatched. Full variable domain (outside the CDR3, taken from reference TRBV5-1 and TRBJ2-3): KAGVTQTPRYLIKTRGQQVTLSCSPISGHRSVSWYQQTPGQGLQFLFEYFSETQRNKGNFPGRFSGRQFSNSRSEMNVSTLELGDSALYLCASSRTGEGTDTQYFGPGTRLTVL.

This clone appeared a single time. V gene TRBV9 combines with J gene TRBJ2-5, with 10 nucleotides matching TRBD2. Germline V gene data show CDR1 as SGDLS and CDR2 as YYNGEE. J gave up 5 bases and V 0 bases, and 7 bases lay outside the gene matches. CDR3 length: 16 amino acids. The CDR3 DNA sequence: TGTGCCAGCAGCGTAGGGGTTAGCGGGGGGAGGGAGACCCAGTACTTC. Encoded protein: CASSVGVSGGRETQYF.

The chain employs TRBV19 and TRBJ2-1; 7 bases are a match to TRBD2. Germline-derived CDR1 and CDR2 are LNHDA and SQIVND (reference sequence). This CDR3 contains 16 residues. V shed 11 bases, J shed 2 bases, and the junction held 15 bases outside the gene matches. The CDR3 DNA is TGTGCCGCCAGTAGCCGCGCTAGCGGCACCTACAATGAGCAGTTCTTC. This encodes CAASSRASGTYNEQFF.

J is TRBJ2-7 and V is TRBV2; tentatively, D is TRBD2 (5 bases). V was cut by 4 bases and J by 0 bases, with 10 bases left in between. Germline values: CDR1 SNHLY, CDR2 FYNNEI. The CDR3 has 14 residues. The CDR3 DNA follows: TGTGCCAGCAGTGTCGGGGTGAGCTCCTACGAGCAGTACTTC. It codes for CASSVGVSSYEQYF.

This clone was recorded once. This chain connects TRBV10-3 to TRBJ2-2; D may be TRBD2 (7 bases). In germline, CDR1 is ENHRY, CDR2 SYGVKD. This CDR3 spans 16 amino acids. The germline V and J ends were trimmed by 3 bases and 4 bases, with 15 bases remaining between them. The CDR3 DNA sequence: TGTGCCATCAGTGAATTCGAGGGGGGGAGCACCGGGGAGCTGTTTTTT. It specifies CAISEFEGGSTGELFF.

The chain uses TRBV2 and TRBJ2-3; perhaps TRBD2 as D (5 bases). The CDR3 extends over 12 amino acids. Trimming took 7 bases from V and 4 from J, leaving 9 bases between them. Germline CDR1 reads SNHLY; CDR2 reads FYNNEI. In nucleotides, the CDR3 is TGTGCCAGCAAAGCGGTAGCAGATACGCAGTATTTT. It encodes CASKAVADTQYF.